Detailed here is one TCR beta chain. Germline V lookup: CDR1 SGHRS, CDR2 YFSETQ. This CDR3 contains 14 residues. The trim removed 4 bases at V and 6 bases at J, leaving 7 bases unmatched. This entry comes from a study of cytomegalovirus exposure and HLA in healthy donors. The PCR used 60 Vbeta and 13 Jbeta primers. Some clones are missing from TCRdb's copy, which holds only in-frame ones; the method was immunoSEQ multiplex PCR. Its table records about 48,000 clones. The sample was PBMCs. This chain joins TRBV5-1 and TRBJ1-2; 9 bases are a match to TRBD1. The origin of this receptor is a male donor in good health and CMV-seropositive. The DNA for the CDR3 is TGCGCCAGCAGCGTACAGGGGGCAGGGGATGGCTACACCTTC. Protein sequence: CASSVQGAGDGYTF.